This T cell receptor beta chain comes out of a study of identical twins. Findings of the study overall: Insertions were reduced in abundant cord blood beta clonotypes but not in memory repertoires.

With regard to this clonotype: Its target is unknown.

CDR1 is MNHEY and CDR2 is SMNVEV in the germline V gene (reference sequence). This CDR3 spans 16 amino acids. Trimming cost V 5 bases and J 0 bases, with 11 bases left between them. In every case, the donor was a healthy Caucasian. Template switching, a step in the protocol, added a universal primer site, and cDNA carried unique molecular identifiers. TCRdb reprocessed the 5' RACE reads with MiXCR, giving one entry per CDR3 protein. This sample has 1,800,000 or so distinct CDR3 sequences; about 32% occur once, and the top ten carry roughly 0.3%. The TCR sequence derives from a newborn girl in good health. V is TRBV27 and J is TRBJ1-6; D remains unclear. The specimen sequenced was cord blood. This CDR3 is CASSRRPSSYNSPLHF. The DNA for the CDR3 is TGTGCCAGCAGTCGCAGGCCTAGCTCCTATAATTCACCCCTCCACTTT.